Sequencing of this T cell receptor (beta chain) was carried out in a study of tumor T cells in aggressive B-cell lymphoma. The CDR3 has 15 residues. The germline gives CDR1 GTSNPN, CDR2 SVGIG (reference sequence). V dropped 7 bases and J dropped 4; count of bases not matched to a gene: 13. The data were produced by immunoSEQ multiplex PCR, yet TCRdb's version contains in-frame clones alone and is incomplete. Of fewer than 2,000 clones listed, 90% to 95% are singletons. The chain uses TRBV30 and TRBJ1-2, with 9 bases identical to TRBD1. The receptor comes from an adult with diffuse large B cell lymphoma. The sample comprised tumor tissue. Here the CDR3 DNA reads TGTGCCTTTTCTCCGGGACAGGGCCGAAGCTATGGCTACACCTTC. Protein: CAFSPGQGRSYGYTF.